The T cell receptor (beta chain) under discussion was sequenced for a study of low-dose radiotherapy and immunotherapy resistance in tumors. In the study overall: A total of 13 Gy over 26 weeks was given to Cohort 2 as 1 Gy per fraction every two weeks. Aspirin 300 mg, taken orally and daily, was given to patients for four cycles from cycle 1 day 1.

V trimming: 3 bases; J trimming: 4 bases; junction bases outside the gene matches: 10. Germline V gene lookup returns CDR1 MDHEN and CDR2 SYDVKM. The CDR3 sequence is 16 residues long. Covering alpha and beta chains, TRAV- and TRBV-specific primers were used for the first-strand cDNA. Amplification of TCRs used a constant-region primer and V-primer adapter for 20 PCR cycles. With in vitro transcription, the isolated mRNA was amplified. TCRdb reanalysed the reads using MiXCR and keeps one entry per CDR3 protein. The repertoire includes approximately 89,000 distinct CDR3 sequences, approximately 20% of them detected once, and roughly 6% sits in the top ten. The time point here: before trial treatment.

The sequence was obtained from a male donor with prostate cancer. This sample comprised PBMCs, obtained before treatment. The chain employs TRBV28 and TRBJ1-2; 8 bases match TRBD1. CDR3: CASSFPGGQGGYGYTF. CDR3 nucleotide sequence: TGTGCCAGCAGTTTTCCCGGAGGACAGGGCGGCTATGGCTACACCTTC.